One sample yielded the 26 T cell receptor beta chains listed below, sequenced in a study of T cell changes during pregnancy in multiple sclerosis. Libraries were prepared by immunoSEQ multiplex PCR; TCRdb keeps only in-frame clonotypes and omits some of them. This repertoire shows some 55,000 clones, approximately 90% found once; its top ten account for roughly 5.3%. The material sequenced was peripheral blood from another person, used as feeder cells. These receptors all come from a human donor whose cells served as feeder cells for cultures in a pregnancy study.

J is TRBJ1-3 and V is TRBV27, with D maybe TRBD1 (5 bases). CDR1 is MNHEY and CDR2 is SMNVEV in the germline V gene (reference sequence). V shed 6 bases and J shed 0 bases, with 12 bases lying between them. CDR3 length: 15 amino acids. This CDR3 reads CASRSRDPSGNTIYF. As DNA, the CDR3 is TGTGCCAGCAGATCCCGGGACCCCTCTGGAAACACCATATATTTT.

The gene calls are TRBV6-6 and TRBJ2-5; 7 bases line up with TRBD2. Losses at the gene ends were 5 bases for V and 1 base for J; bases not matched to a gene: 4. The germline V gene has CDR1 MNHNY and CDR2 SVGAGI (reference sequence). This CDR3 has 14 amino acids. In DNA form, the CDR3 reads TGTGCCAGCAGTGGCGGGGGACGCCAAGAGACCCAGTACTTC. Protein sequence: CASSGGGRQETQYF.

The chain joins TRBV27 to TRBJ2-7; D is unresolved. Trimming took off 2 bases at V and 0 bases at J, with 5 bases between the two ends. This CDR3 is built from 13 residues. The V gene's germline CDR1 is MNHEY and CDR2 SMNVEV (reference sequence). CDR3 sequence (DNA): TGTGCCAGCAGTTTACACTACTCCTACGAGCAGTACTTC. It translates to CASSLHYSYEQYF.

This clone appeared a single time. The chain has TRBV28 and TRBJ2-3; D gene uncertain. The CDR3 runs 15 residues. Trimming shortened V by 2 bases and J by 2 bases, and 11 bases separated the two germline ends. Germline CDR1 reads MDHEN; CDR2 reads SYDVKM. As DNA, the CDR3 is TGTGCCAGCAGTTTAAGCGCAGGTCCCACAGATACGCAGTATTTT. It translates to CASSLSAGPTDTQYF.

CDR3 amino acids: CASSYREGWGTEAFF. The CDR3 coding sequence is TGTGCCAGCAGTTACCGGGAAGGTTGGGGCACTGAAGCTTTCTTT. The genes are TRBV6-5 and TRBJ1-1; D call uncertain. Germline V lookup: CDR1 MNHEY, CDR2 SVGAGI. The CDR3 is 15 residues long. V lost 2 bases and J lost 4, with 14 bases in between.

About this clone itself: Additional DNA sequences in this sample encode the identical CDR3. The V and J genes are TRBV11-2 and TRBJ2-7, with D tentatively TRBD1 (6 bases). Trimming took 0 bases from V and 3 from J, leaving 6 bases between them. CDR1 and CDR2 (germline): SGHAT, FQNNGV. This CDR3 has 13 residues. CDR3 in amino acids: CASSLETGYEQYF. The CDR3 DNA reads as TGTGCCAGCAGCTTAGAGACAGGCTACGAGCAGTACTTC.

The chain carries TRBV30 and TRBJ1-2, with no clear D. Trimming left V 2 bases short and J 3 bases short, with 16 bases between. Germline V gene sequence: CDR1 GTSNPN, CDR2 SVGIG (reference sequence). This CDR3 has 15 amino acids. CDR3: CAWSLQTPRDYGYTF. In nucleotides, the CDR3 is TGTGCCTGGAGTCTCCAGACCCCTCGCGACTATGGCTACACCTTC.

This clone was detected only a few times. The chain joins TRBV5-4 to TRBJ1-2; TRBD1 is a possible D gene (6 bases). The CDR3 is made up of 13 amino acids. Germline V CDR1 and CDR2: SGHNT, YYREEE (reference sequence). V lost 4 bases and J 3 bases, leaving 10 bases between the germline ends. CDR3: CASSPQGYYGYTF. Written as DNA, the CDR3 is TGTGCCAGCAGCCCACAGGGATACTATGGCTACACCTTC.

The rearrangement links TRBV6-5 to TRBJ1-2, with D uncertain. V was shortened by 0 bases and J by 7 bases, with 9 bases between the two germline ends. CDR1 is MNHEY, CDR2 SVGAGI, per germline. The CDR3 sequence is 13 residues long. Here the CDR3 reads CASSYSRIRGYTF. The CDR3 region has the DNA TGTGCCAGCAGTTACTCGAGGATTCGTGGCTACACCTTC.

The gene calls are TRBV18 and TRBJ2-7; 8 bases align to TRBD1. This CDR3 comprises 13 residues. Germline loops: CDR1 KGHSH, CDR2 LQKENI. Unmatched junction bases numbered 6, after V lost 6 bases and J lost 5 bases. The CDR3 region is CASSTDREDEQYF. The CDR3 coding sequence is TGTGCCAGCTCGACGGACAGGGAGGACGAGCAGTACTTC.

A few counts support this clone. The CDR3 nucleotides are TGTGCCAGCAGCTCCAGGACAGGGGACCCCCGATCCTACGAGCAGTACTTC. Translation gives CASSSRTGDPRSYEQYF. The rearrangement links TRBV7-3 to TRBJ2-7; 9 bases are a match to TRBD1. V lost 4 bases to trimming and J lost 1 base; unmatched junction nucleotides: 11. This CDR3 spans 17 amino acids. CDR1 and CDR2 from the germline V gene are SGHTA and FQGTGA.

J is TRBJ1-5 and V is TRBV7-8; 9 bases line up with TRBD1. V shed 5 bases and J 2 bases; nucleotides not matched to a gene: 1. Germline V lookup: CDR1 SGHVS, CDR2 FQNEAQ. CDR3 length equals 14 residues. The CDR3 bases are TGTGCCAGCAGCGGGGACAGGGGCAATCAGCCCCAGCATTTT. It encodes CASSGDRGNQPQHF.

The chain combines TRBV7-2 with TRBJ2-1, with D perhaps matching TRBD1 (5 bases). Deletions cut 5 bases from V and 2 bases from J, with 7 bases between. The CDR3 covers 13 residues. The germline gives CDR1 SGHTA, CDR2 FQGNSA. The CDR3 protein is CASSLGAYNEQFF. CDR3 DNA: TGTGCCAGCAGCCTAGGGGCCTACAATGAGCAGTTCTTC. The entire variable domain, with the rest obtained from reference TRBV7-2 and TRBJ2-1, is as follows: GAGVSQSPSNKVTEKGKDVELRCDPISGHTALYWYRQSLGQGLEFLIYFQGNSAPDKSGLPSDRFSAERTGGSVSTLTIQRTQQEDSAVYLCASSLGAYNEQFFGPGTRLTVL.

This clone appeared a few times. The chain is built from TRBV9 and TRBJ2-3; 14 bases are a match to TRBD2. The CDR3 runs to 18 residues. V was clipped by 3 bases and J by 0 bases; unmatched bases: 6. Germline CDR1 and CDR2: SGDLS and YYNGEE. The CDR3 coding sequence is TGTGCCAGCAGCGGACTAGCGGGAGGGAACCCTAGCACAGATACGCAGTATTTT. Translating gives CASSGLAGGNPSTDTQYF.

The chain couples TRBV18 to TRBJ1-2; the D gene is possibly TRBD1 (6 bases). The CDR3 runs to 13 residues. Germline V lookup: CDR1 KGHSH, CDR2 LQKENI. V was trimmed by 3 bases and J by 8 bases, leaving 13 bases between them. CDR3 in DNA: TGTGCCAGCTCACCTGGGGGGGCGCGCGGCTACACCTTC. This gives the protein CASSPGGARGYTF.

J is TRBJ1-5 and V is TRBV7-2; 12 bases agree with TRBD1. The junction had 5 bases not matched to a gene; V was cut back by 1 base and J by 7 bases. The CDR3 has 16 amino acids. The germline V gene has CDR1 SGHTA and CDR2 FQGNSA. CDR3 protein: CASSLGDRGLPQPQHF. The DNA of the CDR3 is TGTGCCAGCAGCTTAGGGGACAGGGGGCTCCCACAGCCCCAGCATTTT.

This clone was picked up a small number of times. This chain uses TRBV13 with TRBJ2-2; unclear D gene. The V and J ends lost 6 bases and 6 bases respectively, with 14 bases between them. This CDR3 has 14 residues. The germline gives CDR1 PRHDT, CDR2 FYEKMQ (reference sequence). The CDR3 loop reads CASSSARGAGELFF. As DNA, the CDR3 is TGTGCCAGCAGTTCTGCCCGTGGGGCCGGGGAGCTGTTTTTT. Together with reference TRBV13 and TRBJ2-2, the CDR3 gives the full variable domain: AAGVIQSPRHLIKEKRETATLKCYPIPRHDTVYWYQQGPGQDPQFLISFYEKMQSDKGSIPDRFSAQQFSDYHSELNMSSLELGDSALYFCASSSARGAGELFFGEGSRLTVL.

The chain couples TRBV19 to TRBJ2-4, with 13 bases lining up with TRBD2. This CDR3 is 16 amino acids long. Trimming at V came to 5 bases and at J to 4 bases, leaving 5 bases not matched to a gene. Germline assignment: CDR1 LNHDA and CDR2 SQIVND (reference sequence). The CDR3 reads CASSPRTSGRKNIQYF. The CDR3 nucleotides read TGTGCCAGTAGTCCTCGGACTAGCGGGAGAAAAAACATTCAGTACTTC.

This clone was found once. The chain recombines TRBV28 with TRBJ2-3; tentatively, D is TRBD1 (7 bases). CDR3 size: 16 residues. V was trimmed by 3 bases and J by 0 bases, leaving 13 bases between them. CDR1 is MDHEN and CDR2 is SYDVKM in the germline V gene. CDR3 bases: TGTGCCAGCAGTTTTTTACAGGGGACTAGCACAGATACGCAGTATTTT. Amino acid sequence: CASSFLQGTSTDTQYF.

A remark on this clone: Other nucleotide sequences from this sample produce the same CDR3. This sequence joins TRBV4-1 and TRBJ2-7; unclear D gene. Germline V gives CDR1 MGHRA, CDR2 YSYEKL. The CDR3 is 14 amino acids. The V and J ends lost 4 bases and 0 bases respectively, with 10 bases between them. This CDR3 reads CASSLGQASYEQYF. The CDR3 region has the DNA TGCGCCAGCAGCCTCGGGCAGGCCTCCTACGAGCAGTACTTC.

The rearrangement links TRBV18 to TRBJ2-5; the D is unclear. With 3 bases removed from V and 2 bases from J, the gap between germline ends came to 7 bases. Germline V CDR1 and CDR2: KGHSH, LQKENI. The CDR3 contains 13 residues. The CDR3 loop is CASSPGSQETQYF. CDR3 nucleotide sequence: TGTGCCAGCTCACCGGGGTCTCAAGAGACCCAGTACTTC.

This clone was counted a single time. The CDR3: CASSLYTEAFF. CDR3 coding DNA: TGTGCCAGCAGCTTATACACTGAAGCTTTCTTT. The V and J genes are TRBV11-2 and TRBJ1-1; no definite D call. V was shortened by 2 bases and J by 3 bases, with 1 base between the two germline ends. The germline V gene encodes CDR1 SGHAT and CDR2 FQNNGV. This CDR3 contains 11 residues.

In its sample, this clone was seen a few times. The chain links TRBV30 to TRBJ2-7; the D gene is possibly TRBD2 (5 bases). Trimming stripped 3 bases from V and 4 bases from J, with 13 bases between. Germline loops: CDR1 GTSNPN, CDR2 SVGIG (reference sequence). This CDR3 has 13 residues. For the CDR3, the DNA is TGTGCCTGGAGGGATAAAGGACTTTACGAGCAGTACTTC. This translates into CAWRDKGLYEQYF. Full variable domain (outside the CDR3, taken from reference TRBV30 and TRBJ2-7): SQTIHQWPATLVQPVGSPLSLECTVEGTSNPNLYWYRQAAGRGLQLLFYSVGIGQISSEVPQNLSASRPQDRQFILSSKKLLLSDSGFYLCAWRDKGLYEQYFGPGTRLTVT.

CDR3 nucleotides: TGTGCCAGCAGCCAGACAGCGTCTGGGGAGCTGTTTTTT. As protein: CASSQTASGELFF. The rearrangement joins TRBV7-2 to TRBJ2-2; a weak D match, TRBD1 (5 bases). V was pared by 5 bases and J by 8 bases, with 12 bases between. This CDR3 comprises 13 residues. Germline V gene sequence: CDR1 SGHTA, CDR2 FQGNSA.

The chain joins TRBV12-5 to TRBJ2-4; 9 bases map to TRBD1. With V trimmed by 1 base and J by 0 bases, 7 bases remained unmatched. Germline loops: CDR1 LGHNT, CDR2 FRNRAP. This CDR3 is built from 18 residues. The CDR3 DNA follows: TGTGCTAGTGGTTTGGGGGACAGGGAGAGGATAGCCAAAAACATTCAGTACTTC. Translation: CASGLGDRERIAKNIQYF.

The chain carries TRBV7-9 and TRBJ1-1; D is possibly TRBD1 (6 bases). Germline values: CDR1 SEHNR, CDR2 FQNEAQ (reference sequence). The ends were cut back, 6 bases at V and 2 bases at J, with 10 bases in the middle. The CDR3 runs to 13 residues. In DNA, the CDR3 is TGTGCCAGCAGTAGGGACACCAACACTGAAGCTTTCTTT. Translating gives CASSRDTNTEAFF.